The 29 T cell receptor beta chains in this list originate from one sample, sequenced in a study of T cells in Graves' hyperthyroidism and ophthalmopathy. RNA transcripts provided the source from which TCR beta CDR3 regions were amplified. Using the HTBI primer set, a first-round RT-PCR was run on the TCR CDR3. Via MiXCR, TCRdb re-called the multiplex PCR reads, giving one row per CDR3 protein. The sample shows hundreds of thousands of distinct CDR3 sequences, around 42% of them seen only once. The material sequenced was peripheral blood or thyroid tissue (not recorded which). These receptors originate from a woman aged 18-30 years with Graves' hyperthyroidism.

This clonotype has a count of ten or more. V usage is TRBV2 and J usage is TRBJ1-6; 8 bases fit TRBD1. Germline values: CDR1 SNHLY, CDR2 FYNNEI. This CDR3 is 17 amino acids long. With V trimmed by 5 bases and J by 6 bases, 12 bases remained unmatched. The CDR3, as DNA: TGTGCCAGCAGTCCCGGGACAGGTCACGGGCTTAATTCACCCCTCCACTTT. This encodes CASSPGTGHGLNSPLHF.

In this sample, this clonotype turned up many times. The CDR3 loop is CSVGDDTTTNEKLFF. In DNA, the CDR3 is TGCAGCGTGGGGGACGACACTACAACTAATGAAAAACTGTTTTTT. This sequence joins TRBV29-1 and TRBJ1-4, with D perhaps TRBD1 (5 bases). This CDR3 region has 15 residues. Germline CDR1 is SQVTM and CDR2 is ANQGSEA. Trimming took off 6 bases at V and 0 bases at J, with 14 bases between the two ends. Drawing the rest from reference TRBV29-1 and TRBJ1-4, the complete variable domain is SAVISQKPSRDICQRGTSLTIQCQVDSQVTMMFWYRQQPGQSLTLIATANQGSEATYESGFVIDKFPISRPNLTFSTLTVSNMSPEDSSIYLCSVGDDTTTNEKLFFGSGTQLSVL.

This clonotype was detected many times. The V call is TRBV10-3, the J call TRBJ2-7; 10 bases are shared with TRBD2. J lost 3 bases, V lost 9 bases, and 2 bases had no gene match. The CDR3 length is 12 residues. Looked up from germline, CDR1 is ENHRY and CDR2 is SYGVKD. For the CDR3, the DNA is TGTGCCATAACTAGCGGGAACTACGAGCAGTACTTC. Translated: CAITSGNYEQYF.

The genes are TRBV29-1 and TRBJ2-2; D may correspond to TRBD1 or TRBD2 (6 bases each). The CDR3 has 14 amino acids. V lost 7 bases and J lost 1, with 13 bases in between. Germline loops: CDR1 SQVTM, CDR2 ANQGSEA. The CDR3: CSGGLQGNTGELFF. The CDR3 coding sequence is TGCAGCGGCGGACTACAGGGGAACACCGGGGAGCTGTTTTTT.

Regarding this clonotype: An end of the junction differs from the germline gene, which may be a read error. The chain joins TRBV25-1 to TRBJ1-1, with a tentative D call TRBD1 (5 bases). The CDR3 spans 12 residues. CDR1 MGHDK and CDR2 SYGVNS come from the germline V gene. The chain's CDR3 is CAHGRGNTGAFF. The CDR3 coding sequence is TGTGCCCACGGACGGGGGAACACTGGAGCTTTCTTT. The full variable domain, in which reference TRBV25-1 and TRBJ1-1 provide the parts outside the CDR3, is EADIYQTPRYLVIGTGKKITLECSQTMGHDKMYWYQQDPGMELHLIHYSYGVNSTEKGDLSSESTVSRIRTEHFPLTLESARPSHTSQYLCAHGRGNTGAFFGQGTRLTVV.

V gene TRBV7-2 combines with J gene TRBJ1-1, with D perhaps TRBD1 (6 bases). Germline CDR1 SGHTA, CDR2 FQGNSA. The CDR3 contains 13 residues. Trimming took off 5 bases at V and 4 bases at J, with 11 bases between the two ends. CDR3 loop: CASSRDRSTEAFF. The DNA for the CDR3 is TGTGCCAGCAGCCGCGACAGGTCCACTGAAGCTTTCTTT.

This clonotype was counted ten times or more. The chain links TRBV24-1 to TRBJ2-7; TRBD2 matches at 13 bases. The V gene's germline CDR1 is KGHDR and CDR2 SFDVKD. This CDR3 has 16 amino acids. V lost 3 bases, J lost 2 bases, and 3 bases stayed unmatched. This CDR3 reads CATSDPGTSGTYEQYF. The CDR3 coding sequence is TGTGCCACCAGTGATCCCGGGACTAGCGGGACCTACGAGCAGTACTTC.

The rearrangement joins TRBV20-1 to TRBJ1-6; perhaps TRBD1 as D (5 bases). Germline lookup yields CDR1 DFQATT and CDR2 SNEGSKA (reference sequence). CDR3 length: 13 amino acids. V shed 6 bases and J shed 7 bases, with 13 bases lying between them. CDR3 amino acids: CSAYRTANSPLHF. The CDR3 DNA follows: TGCAGTGCATACAGGACTGCAAATTCACCCCTCCACTTT.

This clonotype appeared once. In DNA form, the CDR3 reads TGTGCCATCAGTGAGACAGGGGGGAGTCCCTACGAGCAGTACTTC. Its translation is CAISETGGSPYEQYF. The chain uses TRBV10-3 and TRBJ2-7; 8 positions match TRBD1. Unmatched junction bases numbered 5, after V lost 2 bases and J lost 2 bases. Germline-derived CDR1 and CDR2 are ENHRY and SYGVKD. The CDR3 covers 15 residues.

This clonotype was recorded many times. The chain couples TRBV7-9 to TRBJ1-2; 9 nucleotides agree with TRBD1. This CDR3 contains 14 residues. J lost 6 bases, V lost 5 bases, and 7 bases had no gene match. Germline loops: CDR1 SEHNR, CDR2 FQNEAQ (reference sequence). CDR3 loop: CASSRTGGGHGYTF. The CDR3 DNA reads as TGTGCCAGCAGCCGAACAGGGGGCGGCCATGGCTACACCTTC.

This clonotype was observed a few times. The genes are TRBV29-1 and TRBJ2-7; 9 bases match TRBD1. Germline-derived CDR1 and CDR2 are SQVTM and ANQGSEA. The J segment lost 7 bases and the V segment lost 3 bases, leaving 10 bases of the junction unmatched. CDR3 length: 14 residues. CDR3 DNA sequence: TGCAGCGTTGAGGGGGGGACAGGGTCAGAAGAGCAGTACTTC. Translated: CSVEGGTGSEEQYF.

This chain uses TRBV20-1 with TRBJ1-1, with D uncertain. V lost 8 bases, J lost 3 bases, and 13 bases lay in between. The CDR3 has 12 residues. The germline CDR1 and CDR2 sequences are DFQATT and SNEGSKA (reference sequence). CDR3 DNA: TGCAGTTACTCAGACGGTTACACTGAAGCTTTCTTT. Encoded protein: CSYSDGYTEAFF.

This sequence joins TRBV24-1 and TRBJ1-1; D perhaps matches TRBD1 (5 bases). The CDR3 runs to 11 residues. Trimming took 4 bases from V and 10 from J, leaving 9 bases between them. Germline values: CDR1 KGHDR, CDR2 SFDVKD. The CDR3 sequence: CATSERDGAFF. The CDR3 region has the DNA TGTGCCACCAGTGAAAGGGACGGAGCTTTCTTT.

This clonotype was counted at least ten times. The chain joins TRBV24-1 to TRBJ1-2; 8 nucleotides agree with TRBD1. CDR1 and CDR2 (germline): KGHDR, SFDVKD. Germline trimming cut 2 bases from V and 2 bases from J; bases unmatched to any gene: 3. CDR3 length: 15 amino acids. The CDR3 sequence: CATSDSPGGNYGYTF. CDR3 DNA sequence: TGTGCCACCAGTGATTCCCCAGGGGGCAACTATGGCTACACCTTC.

In its sample, this clonotype was seen a few times. The chain has TRBV19 and TRBJ2-2; D gene unclear. The CDR3 runs to 15 residues. Germline V gene sequence: CDR1 LNHDA, CDR2 SQIVND (reference sequence). V lost 3 bases to trimming and J lost 5 bases, with 13 bases between them. CDR3 bases: TGTGCCAGTAGTATGGGTGTAGGAGAAACCGGGGAGCTGTTTTTT. Translated: CASSMGVGETGELFF. Filled out from reference TRBV19 and TRBJ2-2, the complete variable domain reads DGGITQSPKYLFRKEGQNVTLSCEQNLNHDAMYWYRQDPGQGLRLIYYSQIVNDFQKGDIAEGYSVSREKKESFPLTVTSAQKNPTAFYLCASSMGVGETGELFFGEGSRLTVL.

As to this clonotype: A much larger clonotype is one base distant, so this may be a read error. No conserved phenylalanine or tryptophan is present at the end of the CDR3, so a read error is the likely explanation. V usage is TRBV10-2 and J usage is TRBJ1-1; D not certain. CDR1 is WSHSY and CDR2 is SAAADI in the germline V gene. This CDR3 has 12 residues. Trimming removed 2 bases at V and 5 bases at J, with 6 bases between. The CDR3 reads CASSEIGTEAFL. The CDR3 nucleotides read TGCGCCAGCAGTGAGATCGGTACTGAAGCTTTCCTT.

The J gene is TRBJ1-6, the V gene TRBV19, with D maybe TRBD1 (6 bases). V was pared by 7 bases and J by 7 bases, with 14 bases between. CDR1 is LNHDA and CDR2 is SQIVND in the germline V gene (reference sequence). The length of the CDR3 is 14 residues. The CDR3 DNA reads as TGTGCCAGTAACGGACAGCCGGGGAATTCACCCCTCCACTTT. This sequence encodes CASNGQPGNSPLHF.

This clonotype was observed many times. The chain links TRBV2 to TRBJ2-5, with D perhaps TRBD2 (5 bases). Germline V CDR1 and CDR2: SNHLY, FYNNEI. V lost 4 bases to trimming and J lost 4 bases, with 10 bases between them. The CDR3 runs 13 residues. The CDR3 DNA is TGTGCCAGCAGTGGGGCGGGCGGAGAGACCCAGTACTTC. It is translated as CASSGAGGETQYF.

In this sample, this clonotype turned up a few times. V and J are TRBV11-3 and TRBJ2-5; D remains unclear. V was shortened by 5 bases and J by 0 bases, with 10 bases between the two germline ends. In germline, CDR1 is SGHNT, CDR2 YENEEA. CDR3 length equals 14 residues. The CDR3 bases are TGTGCCAGCAGCCCAGAGCTGTACCAAGAGACCCAGTACTTC. Protein product: CASSPELYQETQYF.

The V and J genes are TRBV2 and TRBJ2-5; TRBD1 matches 8 bases. Near its end, the DNA agrees better with TRBJ2-1, so the J call may be wrong. Germline V gene lookup returns CDR1 SNHLY and CDR2 FYNNEI. The CDR3 is made up of 15 amino acids. CDR3 region: CASSEVRTGTNEQFF. CDR3 DNA: TGTGCCAGCAGTGAAGTCAGGACAGGGACCAATGAGCAGTTCTTC.

In this sample, this clonotype turned up many times. This chain joins TRBV29-1 and TRBJ2-5; the match to TRBD1 covers 10 bases. Germline V gene lookup returns CDR1 SQVTM and CDR2 ANQGSEA. Germline trimming cut 7 bases from V and 5 bases from J; bases unmatched to any gene: 7. This CDR3 is 13 amino acids long. In DNA form, the CDR3 reads TGCAGCGCCCAGACAGGGGGCTTGGAGACCCAGTACTTC. This sequence encodes CSAQTGGLETQYF.

This chain connects TRBV11-2 to TRBJ1-2, with D unclear. Between the trimmed V and J ends, which lost 1 base and 8 bases, there was a span of 17 bases. This CDR3 spans 15 amino acids. Per the germline V gene, CDR1 is SGHAT and CDR2 is FQNNGV. The CDR3, as DNA: TGTGCCAGCAGCTTAGTTGCCGGGCCGTCCAGGGGCTACACCTTC. Translated: CASSLVAGPSRGYTF.

The rearrangement joins TRBV12-3 or TRBV12-4 to TRBJ2-7, with D possibly matching TRBD1 (6 bases). CDR3 length: 14 amino acids. V was pared by 6 bases and J by 3 bases, with 15 bases between. The CDR3 sequence is CASRSQGRGYEQYF. The CDR3 nucleotides read TGTGCCAGCAGGTCGCAGGGCAGGGGCTACGAGCAGTACTTC.

This clonotype was observed a handful of times. This chain joins TRBV20-1 and TRBJ2-7; 14 bases are a match to TRBD2. Trimming cost V 5 bases and J 4 bases; bases outside gene matches: 4. This CDR3 contains 14 residues. From germline, CDR1 is DFQATT and CDR2 SNEGSKA (reference sequence). The CDR3 coding sequence is TGCAGTGCTTTGACTAGCGGGAGGGTGTACGAGCAGTACTTC. Translation gives CSALTSGRVYEQYF.

Points on this clonotype: A junction boundary mismatches the germline segment, possibly from a read error. CDR3 in amino acids: CASSPGGGTGELFF. DNA for the CDR3: TGCGCCAGCAGCCCGGGAGGAGGCACCGGGGAGCTGTTTTTT. The chain combines TRBV7-2 with TRBJ2-2; the match to TRBD2 covers 7 bases. Germline V gene data show CDR1 as SGHTA and CDR2 as FQGNSA. The CDR3 is made up of 14 amino acids.

In this sample, this clonotype turned up a few times. V is TRBV2 and J is TRBJ1-1; maybe TRBD1 (6 bases). Deletions cut 4 bases from V and 3 bases from J, with 9 bases between. There are 13 residues in the CDR3. Germline V gene data show CDR1 as SNHLY and CDR2 as FYNNEI. The CDR3 region has the DNA TGTGCCAGCAGTGGTGAGGGGGACACTGAAGCTTTCTTT. Protein product: CASSGEGDTEAFF.

The chain has TRBV7-3 and TRBJ1-1; D gene uncertain. The CDR3 runs to 14 residues. V was shortened by 5 bases and J by 1 base, with 11 bases between the two germline ends. The germline V gene has CDR1 SGHTA and CDR2 FQGTGA. In DNA form, the CDR3 reads TGTGCCAGCAGCCAAGCGCGGTGGAACACTGAAGCTTTCTTT. Translating it yields CASSQARWNTEAFF.

The chain joins TRBV24-1 to TRBJ1-5; tentatively, D is TRBD1 (5 bases). The CDR3 runs 17 residues. Per germline, CDR1 KGHDR and CDR2 SFDVKD. Trimming cost V 3 bases and J 0 bases, with 14 bases left between them. CDR3 in amino acids: CATSDTRGGTSNQPQHF. The CDR3, as DNA: TGTGCCACCAGTGATACCCGGGGAGGGACTAGCAATCAGCCCCAGCATTTT.

The chain has TRBV19 and TRBJ2-7, with TRBD2 matching over 9 bases. Losses at the gene ends were 11 bases for V and 2 bases for J; bases not matched to a gene: 19. Germline V gives CDR1 LNHDA, CDR2 SQIVND (reference sequence). The length of the CDR3 is 17 residues. The CDR3 region is CAWGIPSWTSVTYEQYF. The CDR3 region has the DNA TGTGCCTGGGGTATCCCCTCCTGGACTAGCGTAACCTACGAGCAGTACTTC.